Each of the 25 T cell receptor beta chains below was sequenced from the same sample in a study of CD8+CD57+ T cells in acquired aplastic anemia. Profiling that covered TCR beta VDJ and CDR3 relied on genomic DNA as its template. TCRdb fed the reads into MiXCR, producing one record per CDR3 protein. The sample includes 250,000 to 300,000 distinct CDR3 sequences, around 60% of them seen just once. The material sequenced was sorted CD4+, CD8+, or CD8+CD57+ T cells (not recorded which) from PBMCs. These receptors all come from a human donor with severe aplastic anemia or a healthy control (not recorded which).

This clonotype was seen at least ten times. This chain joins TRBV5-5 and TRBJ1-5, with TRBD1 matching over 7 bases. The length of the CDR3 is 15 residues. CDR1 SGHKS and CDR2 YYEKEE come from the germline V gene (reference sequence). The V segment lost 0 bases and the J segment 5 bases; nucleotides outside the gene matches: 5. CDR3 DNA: TGTGCCAGCAGCTTGGATTATCAGGGGGATCAGCCCCAGCATTTT. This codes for CASSLDYQGDQPQHF.

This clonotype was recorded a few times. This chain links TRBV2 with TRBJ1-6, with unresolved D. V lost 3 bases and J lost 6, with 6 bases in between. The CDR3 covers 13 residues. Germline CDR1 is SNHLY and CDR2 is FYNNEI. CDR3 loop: CASSDEGNSPLHF. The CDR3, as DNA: TGTGCCAGCAGTGATGAGGGTAATTCACCCCTCCACTTT.

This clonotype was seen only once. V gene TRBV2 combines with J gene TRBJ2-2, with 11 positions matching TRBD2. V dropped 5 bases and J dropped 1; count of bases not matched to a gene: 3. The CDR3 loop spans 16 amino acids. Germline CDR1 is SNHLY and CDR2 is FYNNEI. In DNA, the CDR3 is TGTGCCAGCAGTCCGGGACTAGCGGAGAACACCGGGGAGCTGTTTTTT. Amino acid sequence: CASSPGLAENTGELFF.

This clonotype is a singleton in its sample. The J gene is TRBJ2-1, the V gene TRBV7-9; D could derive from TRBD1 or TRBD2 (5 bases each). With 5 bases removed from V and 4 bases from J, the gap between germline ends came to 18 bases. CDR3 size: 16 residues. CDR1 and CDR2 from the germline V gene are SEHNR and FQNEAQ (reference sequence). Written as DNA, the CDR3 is TGTGCCAGCAGCCCGACGGGACCGTTGAATTACAATGAGCAGTTCTTC. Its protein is CASSPTGPLNYNEQFF.

The CDR3, as DNA: TGTGCCAGTAGTAAGGGAGACACAGATACGCAGTATTTT. This codes for CASSKGDTDTQYF. The chain is built from TRBV19 and TRBJ2-3; D perhaps matches TRBD2 (5 bases). Trimming cost V 4 bases and J 2 bases, with 7 bases left between them. Germline V gene data show CDR1 as LNHDA and CDR2 as SQIVND (reference sequence). The CDR3 sequence is 13 residues long.

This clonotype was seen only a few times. CDR3 in amino acids: CSVEGSPIRTDTQYF. CDR3 DNA: TGCAGCGTTGAGGGCAGCCCAATCCGCACAGATACGCAGTATTTT. This chain connects TRBV29-1 to TRBJ2-3; no reliable D call. The CDR3 sequence is 15 residues long. CDR1 is SQVTM, CDR2 ANQGSEA, per germline. Trimming removed 3 bases at V and 1 base at J, with 14 bases between.

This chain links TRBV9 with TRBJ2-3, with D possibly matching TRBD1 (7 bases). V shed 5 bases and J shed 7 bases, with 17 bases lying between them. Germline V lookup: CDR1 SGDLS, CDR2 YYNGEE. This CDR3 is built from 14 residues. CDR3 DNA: TGTGCCAGCAGTAGCGGCAGGGGGATGAATACGCAGTATTTT. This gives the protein CASSSGRGMNTQYF. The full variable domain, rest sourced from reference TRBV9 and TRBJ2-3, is DSGVTQTPKHLITATGQRVTLRCSPRSGDLSVYWYQQSLDQGLQFLIQYYNGEERAKGNILERFSAQQFPDLHSELNLSSLELGDSALYFCASSSGRGMNTQYFGPGTRLTVL.

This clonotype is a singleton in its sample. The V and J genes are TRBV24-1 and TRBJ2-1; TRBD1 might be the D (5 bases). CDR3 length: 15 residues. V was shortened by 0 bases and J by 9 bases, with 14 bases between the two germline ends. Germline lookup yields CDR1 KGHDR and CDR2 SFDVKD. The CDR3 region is CATSDLALGRGEQFF. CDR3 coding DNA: TGTGCCACCAGTGATTTGGCGTTGGGGCGAGGTGAGCAGTTCTTC.

As DNA, the CDR3 is TGTGCCAGCAGGCTCTCCGGGACGGACTATGGCTACACCTTC. Encoded protein: CASRLSGTDYGYTF. V is TRBV7-9 and J is TRBJ1-2; D is perhaps TRBD1 (5 bases). From germline, CDR1 is SEHNR and CDR2 FQNEAQ (reference sequence). CDR3 length equals 14 residues. Trimming removed 6 bases at V and 3 bases at J, with 14 bases between.

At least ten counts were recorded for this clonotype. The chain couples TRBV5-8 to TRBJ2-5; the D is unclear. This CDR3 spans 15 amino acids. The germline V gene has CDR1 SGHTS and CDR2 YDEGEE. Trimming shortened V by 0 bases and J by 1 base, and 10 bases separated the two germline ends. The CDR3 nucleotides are TGTGCCAGCAGCTTGGAGGGTGTGGGCCAAGAGACCCAGTACTTC. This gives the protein CASSLEGVGQETQYF.

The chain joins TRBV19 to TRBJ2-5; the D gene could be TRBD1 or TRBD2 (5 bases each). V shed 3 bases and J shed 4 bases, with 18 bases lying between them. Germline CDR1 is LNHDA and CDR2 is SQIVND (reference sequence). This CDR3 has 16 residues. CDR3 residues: CASSINWQGGGETQYF. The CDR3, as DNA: TGTGCCAGTAGTATTAATTGGCAGGGTGGAGGAGAGACCCAGTACTTC.

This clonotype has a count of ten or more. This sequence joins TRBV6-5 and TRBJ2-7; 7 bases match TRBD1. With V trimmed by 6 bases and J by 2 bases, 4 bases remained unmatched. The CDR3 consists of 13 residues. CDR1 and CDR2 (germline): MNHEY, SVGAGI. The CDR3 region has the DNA TGTGCCAGCAGGAGAGGACAGGCCTACGAGCAGTACTTC. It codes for CASRRGQAYEQYF.

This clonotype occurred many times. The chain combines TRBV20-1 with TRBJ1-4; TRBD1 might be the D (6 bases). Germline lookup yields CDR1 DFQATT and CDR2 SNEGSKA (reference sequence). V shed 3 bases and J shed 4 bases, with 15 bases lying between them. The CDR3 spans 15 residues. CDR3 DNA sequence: TGCAGTGCTAGGGTCGTCCGGACAGATAATGAAAAACTGTTTTTT. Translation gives CSARVVRTDNEKLFF.

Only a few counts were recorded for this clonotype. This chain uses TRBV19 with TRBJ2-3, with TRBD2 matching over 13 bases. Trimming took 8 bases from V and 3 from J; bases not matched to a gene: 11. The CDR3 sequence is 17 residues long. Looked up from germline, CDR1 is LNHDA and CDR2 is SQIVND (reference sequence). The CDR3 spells CASGSGLAGVRTDTQYF. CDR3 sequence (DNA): TGTGCCAGTGGAAGCGGACTAGCGGGAGTTCGGACAGATACGCAGTATTTT.

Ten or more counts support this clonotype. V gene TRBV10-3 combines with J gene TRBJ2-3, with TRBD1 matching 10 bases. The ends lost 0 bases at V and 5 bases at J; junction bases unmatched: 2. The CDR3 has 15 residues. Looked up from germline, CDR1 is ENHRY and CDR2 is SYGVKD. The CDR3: CAISESGDRGDTQYF. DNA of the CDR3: TGTGCCATCAGTGAGTCGGGGGACAGGGGAGATACGCAGTATTTT.

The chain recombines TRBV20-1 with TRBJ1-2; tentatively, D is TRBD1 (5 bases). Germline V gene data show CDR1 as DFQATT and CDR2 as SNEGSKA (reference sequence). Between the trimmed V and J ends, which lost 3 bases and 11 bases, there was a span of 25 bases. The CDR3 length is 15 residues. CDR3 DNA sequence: TGCAGTGCTAGTTTCGGGGGGGTCGGTAACAATAGGTACACCTTC. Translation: CSASFGGVGNNRYTF.

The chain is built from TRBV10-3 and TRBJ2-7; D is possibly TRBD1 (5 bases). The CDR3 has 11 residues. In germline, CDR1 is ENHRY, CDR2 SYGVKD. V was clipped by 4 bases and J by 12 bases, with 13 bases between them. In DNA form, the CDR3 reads TGTGCCATCAGTGGTGGGCAGGGCGTGTACTTC. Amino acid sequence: CAISGGQGVYF.

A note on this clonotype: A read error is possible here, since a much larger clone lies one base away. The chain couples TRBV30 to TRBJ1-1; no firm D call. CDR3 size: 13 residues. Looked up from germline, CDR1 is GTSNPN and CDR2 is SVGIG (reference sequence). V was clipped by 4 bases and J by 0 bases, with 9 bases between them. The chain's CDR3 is CAWNGRVNTEAFF. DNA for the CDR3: TGTGCCTGGAATGGCCGGGTGAACACTGAAGCTTTCTTT. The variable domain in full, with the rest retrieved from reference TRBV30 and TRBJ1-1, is SQTIHQWPATLVQPVGSPLSLECTVEGTSNPNLYWYRQAAGRGLQLLFYSVGIGQISSEVPQNLSASRPQDRQFILSSKKLLLSDSGFYLCAWNGRVNTEAFFGQGTRLTVV.

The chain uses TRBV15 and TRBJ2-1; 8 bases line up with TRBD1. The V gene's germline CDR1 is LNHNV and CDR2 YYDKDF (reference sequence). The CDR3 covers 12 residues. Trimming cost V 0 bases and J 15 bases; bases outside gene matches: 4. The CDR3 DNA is TGTGCCACCAGCAGAGACGCAGGGGGCCTGTTCTTC. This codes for CATSRDAGGLFF.

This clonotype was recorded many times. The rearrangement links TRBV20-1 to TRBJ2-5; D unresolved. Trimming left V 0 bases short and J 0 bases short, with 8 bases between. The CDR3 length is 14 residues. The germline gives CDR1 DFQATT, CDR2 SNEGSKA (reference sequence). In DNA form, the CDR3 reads TGCAGTGCTAGAGATTTTGCAGACCAAGAGACCCAGTACTTC. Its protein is CSARDFADQETQYF.

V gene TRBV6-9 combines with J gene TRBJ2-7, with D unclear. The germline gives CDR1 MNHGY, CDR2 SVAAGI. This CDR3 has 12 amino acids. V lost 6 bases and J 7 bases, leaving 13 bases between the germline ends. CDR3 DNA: TGTGCCAGCAGCCCTTTTAGCTCAGAGCAGTACTTC. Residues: CASSPFSSEQYF.

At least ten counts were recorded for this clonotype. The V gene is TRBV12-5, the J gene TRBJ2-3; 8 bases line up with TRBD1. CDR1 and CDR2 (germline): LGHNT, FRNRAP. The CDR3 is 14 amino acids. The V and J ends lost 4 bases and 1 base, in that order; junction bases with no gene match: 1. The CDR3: CASGSGQGTDTQYF. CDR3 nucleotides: TGTGCTAGTGGTTCGGGACAGGGCACAGATACGCAGTATTTT.

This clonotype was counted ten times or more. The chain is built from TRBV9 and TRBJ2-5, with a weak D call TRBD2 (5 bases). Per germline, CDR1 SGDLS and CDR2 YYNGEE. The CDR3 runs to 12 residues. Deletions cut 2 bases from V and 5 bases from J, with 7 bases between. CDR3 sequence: CASSVSGETQYF. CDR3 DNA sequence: TGTGCCAGCAGCGTTTCGGGGGAGACCCAGTACTTC. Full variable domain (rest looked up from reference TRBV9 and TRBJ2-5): DSGVTQTPKHLITATGQRVTLRCSPRSGDLSVYWYQQSLDQGLQFLIQYYNGEERAKGNILERFSAQQFPDLHSELNLSSLELGDSALYFCASSVSGETQYFGPGTRLLVL.

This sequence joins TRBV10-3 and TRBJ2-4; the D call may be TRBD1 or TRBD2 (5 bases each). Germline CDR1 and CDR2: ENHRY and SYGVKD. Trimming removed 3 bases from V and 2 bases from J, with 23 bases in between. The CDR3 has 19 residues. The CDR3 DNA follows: TGTGCCATCAGTGATTACCGGGACGGCGAACCGGGGCCCAAAAACATTCAGTACTTC. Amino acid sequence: CAISDYRDGEPGPKNIQYF.

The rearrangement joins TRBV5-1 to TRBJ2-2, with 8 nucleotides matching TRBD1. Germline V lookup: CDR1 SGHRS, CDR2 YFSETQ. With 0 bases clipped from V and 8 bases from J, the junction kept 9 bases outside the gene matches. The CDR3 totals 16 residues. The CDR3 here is CASSLARTGLIGELFF. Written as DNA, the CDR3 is TGCGCCAGCAGCTTGGCCAGGACAGGGTTGATAGGGGAGCTGTTTTTT. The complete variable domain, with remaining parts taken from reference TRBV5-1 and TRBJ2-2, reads KAGVTQTPRYLIKTRGQQVTLSCSPISGHRSVSWYQQTPGQGLQFLFEYFSETQRNKGNFPGRFSGRQFSNSRSEMNVSTLELGDSALYLCASSLARTGLIGELFFGEGSRLTVL.